Reported below is one T cell receptor beta chain. V lost 5 bases, J lost 5 bases, and 5 bases stayed unmatched. This CDR3 is 13 amino acids long. Here immunoSEQ multiplex PCR was the method, and the copy in TCRdb shows in-frame clones only, minus some. Its listing shows about 190,000 clones. This record comes from a study of control samples from healthy donors and cancer patients. Sample: blood. This TCR derives from a woman aged 25 to 45 in good health. This chain uses TRBV12-3 or TRBV12-4 with TRBJ1-2, with TRBD1 matching over 7 bases. For the CDR3, the DNA is TGTGCCAGCAGTGATCCGACAGGGTATGGCTACACCTTC. Encoded protein: CASSDPTGYGYTF.